A selection of T cell receptor beta chains follows, all from one sample in a study of blood T cell repertoires in COVID-19. TCRdb's copy holds only in-frame clones and misses some; the assay was immunoSEQ multiplex PCR. The sample holds more than 200,000 clones, around 86% seen once. Material for sequencing was peripheral blood. These receptors were obtained from a woman aged 45-65 years with COVID-19, enrolled during active disease. CDR3s include the opening cysteine and the closing phenylalanine or tryptophan. D genes are given only for firm matches. Clone size is shown for a subset of rows, as once, few, many or a class of expanded clone.

V gene: TRBV6-5
clone size: NA
J gene: TRBJ1-2
D gene: NA
CDR3 protein: CASSYSQGSHYGYTF
CDR3 DNA: TGTGCCAGCAGTTACTCGCAGGGGTCCCACTATGGCTACACCTTC

V gene: TRBV2
clone size: once
J gene: TRBJ2-2
D gene: NA
CDR3 protein: CASTPQGGGVGGELFF
CDR3 DNA: TGTGCCAGCACCCCCCAGGGAGGGGGGGTTGGCGGGGAGCTGTTTTTT

V gene: TRBV5-6
clone size: NA
J gene: TRBJ1-6
D gene: TRBD1
CDR3 protein: CASSPGTGGLSPLHF
CDR3 DNA: TGTGCCAGCAGCCCCGGGACAGGGGGTCTTTCACCCCTCCACTTT

V gene: TRBV30
clone size: NA
J gene: TRBJ1-1
D gene: NA
CDR3 protein: CACEQGEAFF
CDR3 DNA: TGTGCCTGCGAACAGGGTGAAGCTTTCTTT

V gene: TRBV30
clone size: few
J gene: TRBJ1-1
D gene: NA
CDR3 protein: CAWSPLLSRGTEAFF
CDR3 DNA: TGTGCCTGGAGCCCCTTGTTGAGCCGGGGCACTGAAGCTTTCTTT

V gene: TRBV5-6
clone size: NA
J gene: TRBJ1-2
D gene: TRBD1
CDR3 protein: CASSGTGNGYTF
CDR3 DNA: TGTGCCAGCAGCGGGACAGGGAATGGCTACACCTTC

V gene: TRBV27
clone size: NA
J gene: TRBJ1-2
D gene: NA
CDR3 protein: CASSQYWGGGYTF
CDR3 DNA: TGTGCCAGCAGCCAGTACTGGGGAGGTGGCTACACCTTC

V gene: TRBV7-8
clone size: NA
J gene: TRBJ2-2
D gene: TRBD1
CDR3 protein: CASSLEKGQGSGELFF
CDR3 DNA: TGTGCCAGCAGCTTAGAAAAAGGACAGGGGTCCGGGGAGCTGTTTTTT

V gene: TRBV4-1
clone size: once
J gene: TRBJ1-4
D gene: NA
CDR3 protein: CASSGTGGEKLFF
CDR3 DNA: TGCGCCAGCAGTGGGACTGGTGGGGAAAAACTGTTTTTT

V gene: TRBV27
clone size: NA
J gene: TRBJ1-2
D gene: TRBD1
CDR3 protein: CASSLSGDRTFYGYTF
CDR3 DNA: TGTGCCAGCAGTTTATCGGGGGACAGGACCTTCTATGGCTACACCTTC

V gene: TRBV5-6
clone size: NA
J gene: TRBJ1-2
D gene: TRBD1
CDR3 protein: CASSLGDRYYGYTF
CDR3 DNA: TGTGCCAGCAGCTTGGGGGACAGGTACTATGGCTACACCTTC

V gene: TRBV5-6
clone size: NA
J gene: TRBJ1-5
D gene: NA
CDR3 protein: CASSLGGEPQHF
CDR3 DNA: TGTGCCAGCAGCTTGGGGGGGGAGCCCCAGCATTTT

V gene: TRBV9
clone size: NA
J gene: TRBJ1-2
D gene: NA
CDR3 protein: CASSALPGVAASNYGYTF
CDR3 DNA: TGTGCCAGCAGCGCCCTCCCCGGGGTGGCAGCCTCTAACTATGGCTACACCTTC

V gene: TRBV10-1
clone size: NA
J gene: TRBJ1-2
D gene: NA
CDR3 protein: CASSETTNYGYTF
CDR3 DNA: TGCGCCAGCAGCGAGACTACGAACTATGGCTACACCTTC

V gene: TRBV30
clone size: NA
J gene: TRBJ1-2
D gene: TRBD1
CDR3 protein: CAWAQTGANYGYTF
CDR3 DNA: TGTGCCTGGGCCCAGACAGGGGCTAACTATGGCTACACCTTC

V gene: TRBV10-2
clone size: NA
J gene: TRBJ1-1
D gene: NA
CDR3 protein: CASSGKPQGEAFF
CDR3 DNA: TGCGCCAGCAGTGGGAAACCCCAGGGAGAAGCTTTCTTT

V gene: TRBV7-3
clone size: NA
J gene: TRBJ2-2
D gene: TRBD1
CDR3 protein: CASSRGQGGTGELFF
CDR3 DNA: TGTGCCAGCAGCCGGGGACAGGGCGGCACCGGGGAGCTGTTTTTT

V gene: TRBV10-3
clone size: once
J gene: TRBJ1-2
D gene: TRBD1
CDR3 protein: CATNRGAWGYTF
CDR3 DNA: TGTGCCACAAACAGGGGGGCGTGGGGCTACACCTTC

V gene: TRBV6-4
clone size: few
J gene: TRBJ1-1
D gene: TRBD1
CDR3 protein: CASYRGEYTEAFF
CDR3 DNA: TGTGCCAGCTACAGGGGGGAGTACACTGAAGCTTTCTTT

V gene: TRBV29-1
clone size: NA
J gene: TRBJ2-3
D gene: NA
CDR3 protein: CSVDGLSGTDTQYF
CDR3 DNA: TGCAGCGTTGATGGGCTTTCGGGCACAGATACGCAGTATTTT

V gene: TRBV5-1
clone size: NA
J gene: TRBJ2-2
D gene: NA
CDR3 protein: CASSLDRDLIWELFF
CDR3 DNA: TGCGCCAGCAGCTTGGACAGGGATCTAATCTGGGAGCTGTTTTTT

V gene: TRBV7-2
clone size: NA
J gene: TRBJ1-5
D gene: TRBD1
CDR3 protein: CASSLDRVNQPQHF
CDR3 DNA: TGTGCCAGCAGCCTCGACAGGGTTAATCAGCCCCAGCATTTT

V gene: TRBV29-1
clone size: NA
J gene: TRBJ1-1
D gene: TRBD1
CDR3 protein: CSGGQGTEAFF
CDR3 DNA: TGCAGCGGCGGACAGGGCACTGAAGCTTTCTTT

V gene: TRBV11-2
clone size: NA
J gene: TRBJ1-2
D gene: TRBD1
CDR3 protein: CASSFGTGYGYTF
CDR3 DNA: TGTGCCAGCAGCTTCGGGACAGGGTATGGCTACACCTTC

V gene: TRBV4-1
clone size: NA
J gene: TRBJ1-2
D gene: NA
CDR3 protein: CASSQESRAGILLGYTF
CDR3 DNA: TGCGCCAGCAGCCAAGAAAGTCGGGCGGGTATTCTTTTAGGCTACACCTTC

V gene: TRBV5-1
clone size: NA
J gene: TRBJ1-2
D gene: TRBD1
CDR3 protein: CASSPDRGGYTF
CDR3 DNA: TGTGCCAGCAGCCCGGACAGGGGAGGCTACACCTTC

V gene: TRBV27
clone size: NA
J gene: TRBJ2-7
D gene: TRBD2
CDR3 protein: CASSLLSGGAEEQYF
CDR3 DNA: TGTGCCAGCAGTTTACTAAGCGGGGGGGCTGAAGAGCAGTACTTC

V gene: TRBV4-1
clone size: NA
J gene: TRBJ1-2
D gene: TRBD1
CDR3 protein: CASSQGPLGQTVNGYTF
CDR3 DNA: TGCGCCAGCAGCCAAGGGCCTTTGGGACAGACAGTAAATGGCTACACCTTC

V gene: TRBV7-2
clone size: NA
J gene: TRBJ2-3
D gene: TRBD2
CDR3 protein: CASNQNTGLVGDTQYF
CDR3 DNA: TGTGCCAGCAACCAGAATACGGGACTAGTAGGTGATACGCAGTATTTT

V gene: TRBV19
clone size: NA
J gene: TRBJ2-1
D gene: TRBD1
CDR3 protein: CASSGTGLYNEQFF
CDR3 DNA: TGTGCCAGTTCCGGGACAGGGTTGTACAATGAGCAGTTCTTC

V gene: TRBV7-2
clone size: NA
J gene: TRBJ1-6
D gene: TRBD1
CDR3 protein: CASSLLTGNNSPLHF
CDR3 DNA: TGTGCCAGCAGCTTGCTGACAGGGAATAATTCACCCCTCCACTTT

V gene: TRBV11-3
clone size: once
J gene: TRBJ2-6
D gene: NA
CDR3 protein: CASSFLGQSGANVLTF
CDR3 DNA: TGTGCCAGCAGCTTTTTGGGCCAGTCTGGGGCCAACGTCCTGACTTTC

V gene: TRBV7-9
clone size: few
J gene: TRBJ1-5
D gene: TRBD1
CDR3 protein: CASSFGQGVGNQPQHF
CDR3 DNA: TGTGCCAGCAGCTTCGGACAGGGTGTCGGCAATCAGCCCCAGCATTTT

V gene: TRBV4-1
clone size: NA
J gene: TRBJ1-2
D gene: NA
CDR3 protein: CASSQPGLPYGYTF
CDR3 DNA: TGCGCCAGCAGCCAACCGGGACTGCCCTATGGCTACACCTTC

V gene: TRBV5-4
clone size: NA
J gene: TRBJ1-2
D gene: TRBD1
CDR3 protein: CASSSTGPYGYTF
CDR3 DNA: TGTGCCAGCAGCTCGACAGGGCCCTATGGCTACACCTTC

V gene: TRBV5-4
clone size: NA
J gene: TRBJ1-2
D gene: NA
CDR3 protein: CASSTTVVYGYTF
CDR3 DNA: TGTGCCAGCAGCACGACAGTAGTCTATGGCTACACCTTC

V gene: TRBV6-5
clone size: NA
J gene: TRBJ2-5
D gene: NA
CDR3 protein: CATFQGSGETQYF
CDR3 DNA: TGTGCCACCTTTCAGGGATCGGGAGAGACCCAGTACTTC

V gene: TRBV29-1
clone size: few
J gene: TRBJ2-7
D gene: NA
CDR3 protein: CSVERGHITYEQYF
CDR3 DNA: TGCAGCGTTGAGCGGGGGCACATTACCTACGAGCAGTACTTC

V gene: TRBV5-1
clone size: once
J gene: TRBJ2-5
D gene: NA
CDR3 protein: CASSLGSLTSKETQYF
CDR3 DNA: TGCGCCAGCAGCCTCGGGTCACTGACTTCTAAAGAGACCCAGTACTTC

V gene: TRBV5-8
clone size: few
J gene: TRBJ1-1
D gene: NA
CDR3 protein: CASSLEGGLNTEAFF
CDR3 DNA: TGTGCCAGCAGCTTGGAAGGGGGTTTGAACACTGAAGCTTTCTTT

V gene: TRBV30
clone size: NA
J gene: TRBJ1-5
D gene: NA
CDR3 protein: CAWSKGDNQPQHF
CDR3 DNA: TGTGCCTGGAGTAAGGGGGACAATCAGCCCCAGCATTTT

V gene: TRBV10-3
clone size: NA
J gene: TRBJ1-1
D gene: TRBD1
CDR3 protein: CAIWDRGLNTEAFF
CDR3 DNA: TGTGCCATCTGGGACAGGGGCTTGAACACTGAAGCTTTCTTT

V gene: TRBV11-3
clone size: many
J gene: TRBJ2-7
D gene: NA
CDR3 protein: CASSSGGQDGEQYF
CDR3 DNA: TGTGCCAGCAGCTCAGGAGGGCAGGATGGCGAGCAGTACTTC

V gene: TRBV7-6
clone size: NA
J gene: TRBJ1-2
D gene: NA
CDR3 protein: CASSPVGGSNYGYTF
CDR3 DNA: TGTGCCAGCAGCCCAGTGGGGGGGTCTAACTATGGCTACACCTTC

V gene: TRBV7-9
clone size: NA
J gene: TRBJ1-5
D gene: NA
CDR3 protein: CASSLGAPNQPQHF
CDR3 DNA: TGTGCCAGCAGCTTAGGAGCCCCCAATCAGCCCCAGCATTTT

V gene: TRBV30
clone size: NA
J gene: TRBJ1-1
D gene: NA
CDR3 protein: CAWSDLFGTEAFF
CDR3 DNA: TGTGCCTGGAGCGACTTATTTGGCACTGAAGCTTTCTTT

V gene: TRBV7-2
clone size: NA
J gene: TRBJ1-6
D gene: TRBD1
CDR3 protein: CASSPRDRGISPLHF
CDR3 DNA: TGTGCCAGCAGCCCCCGGGACAGGGGGATTTCACCCCTCCACTTT

V gene: TRBV15
clone size: NA
J gene: TRBJ1-1
D gene: NA
CDR3 protein: CATSRVTAAPEAFF
CDR3 DNA: TGTGCCACCAGCAGGGTCACAGCGGCTCCTGAAGCTTTCTTT

V gene: TRBV19
clone size: NA
J gene: TRBJ2-2
D gene: TRBD2
CDR3 protein: CASSIVSGTSTGELFF
CDR3 DNA: TGTGCCAGTAGTATAGTTTCTGGGACTAGCACCGGGGAGCTGTTTTTT

V gene: TRBV28
clone size: once
J gene: TRBJ2-2
D gene: TRBD1
CDR3 protein: CASRGQGAGELFF
CDR3 DNA: TGTGCCAGCAGGGGACAGGGGGCAGGGGAGCTGTTTTTT

V gene: TRBV19
clone size: NA
J gene: TRBJ1-2
D gene: TRBD1
CDR3 protein: CASGTGVYGYTF
CDR3 DNA: TGTGCCAGTGGGACAGGGGTCTATGGCTACACCTTC

V gene: TRBV6-2/TRBV6-3
clone size: NA
J gene: TRBJ1-2
D gene: NA
CDR3 protein: CASSYPWTQYGYTF
CDR3 DNA: TGTGCCAGCAGTTACCCATGGACACAATATGGCTACACCTTC

V gene: TRBV27
clone size: NA
J gene: TRBJ1-5
D gene: TRBD1
CDR3 protein: CASSSSGGSNQPQHF
CDR3 DNA: TGTGCCAGCAGTTCCTCAGGGGGGAGCAATCAGCCCCAGCATTTT

V gene: TRBV19
clone size: NA
J gene: TRBJ1-1
D gene: NA
CDR3 protein: CASRRYTEAFF
CDR3 DNA: TGTGCCAGTAGGCGATACACTGAAGCTTTCTTT

V gene: TRBV30
clone size: NA
J gene: TRBJ1-1
D gene: NA
CDR3 protein: CACIGGGLMNTEAFF
CDR3 DNA: TGTGCCTGCATAGGGGGGGGGTTGATGAACACTGAAGCTTTCTTT

V gene: TRBV19
clone size: NA
J gene: TRBJ2-7
D gene: NA
CDR3 protein: CASSITDKNSYEQYF
CDR3 DNA: TGTGCCAGTAGTATAACGGACAAAAACTCCTACGAGCAGTACTTC

V gene: TRBV24-1
clone size: NA
J gene: TRBJ2-3
D gene: TRBD1
CDR3 protein: CATKGDRGTDTQYF
CDR3 DNA: TGTGCCACCAAGGGGGACAGGGGAACAGATACGCAGTATTTT

V gene: TRBV28
clone size: NA
J gene: TRBJ2-6
D gene: NA
CDR3 protein: CASTLGLGNSGANVLTF
CDR3 DNA: TGTGCCAGCACCCTCGGACTGGGAAACTCGGGGGCCAACGTCCTGACTTTC